The clone carrying this T cell receptor (beta chain) has more than one count but fewer than ten. What it binds is not known. This specimen belongs to a study of identical twins. The germline V gene has CDR1 MNHEY and CDR2 SVGEGT. CDR3 length equals 18 residues. The trim removed 2 bases at V and 0 bases at J, leaving 5 bases unmatched. Healthy Caucasians made up all donors. The study, taken as a whole, reports: Beta clonotypes that were abundant in cord blood contained fewer insertions, a pattern absent from memory repertoires. A cross-sectional statistical analysis, not follow-up of the same donors, supported the conclusions.

With template switching, a universal primer site was added, and the cDNA carried unique molecular identifiers. In TCRdb, the 5' RACE reads were re-called with MiXCR into one record per CDR3 protein. The sample has 700,000 or so distinct CDR3 sequences, roughly 8% seen once; the top ten hold approximately 0.89%. This sample was also put to use in a study of yellow fever vaccine responses in identical twins.

This chain joins TRBV6-2 or TRBV6-3 and TRBJ2-6, with TRBD2 identical over 9 bases. Sequencing input: PBMCs. This receptor was taken from a young woman in good health. CDR3 amino acids: CASSYGGSGSSGANVLTF. The CDR3 DNA follows: TGTGCCAGCAGTTACGGGGGTAGCGGGAGCTCTGGGGCCAACGTCCTGACTTTC.